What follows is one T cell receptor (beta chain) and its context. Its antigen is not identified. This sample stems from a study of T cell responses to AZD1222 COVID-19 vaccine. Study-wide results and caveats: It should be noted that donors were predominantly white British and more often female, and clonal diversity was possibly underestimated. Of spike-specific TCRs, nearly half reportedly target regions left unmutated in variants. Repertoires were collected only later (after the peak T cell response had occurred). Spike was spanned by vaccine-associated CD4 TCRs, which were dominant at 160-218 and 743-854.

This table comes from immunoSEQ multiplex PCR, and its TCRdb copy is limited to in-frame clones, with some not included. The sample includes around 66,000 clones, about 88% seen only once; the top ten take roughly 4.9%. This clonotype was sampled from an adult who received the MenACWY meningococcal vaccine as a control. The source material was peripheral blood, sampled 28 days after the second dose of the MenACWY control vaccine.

The DNA of the CDR3 is TGCGCCAGCAGCGCACATCAGCAGGGACACAATGAGCAGTTCTTC. Its translation: CASSAHQQGHNEQFF. The rearrangement joins TRBV4-3 to TRBJ2-1; perhaps D is TRBD1 or TRBD2 (5 bases each). V was trimmed by 5 bases and J by 5 bases, leaving 16 bases between them. This CDR3 has 15 residues. CDR1 LGHNA and CDR2 YSLEER come from the germline V gene.